This note documents a single T cell receptor (beta chain) sequence. Its antigen is as yet unknown. The repertoire was sequenced with immunoSEQ multiplex PCR; TCRdb's copy has only in-frame clones and lacks some. The sample yields just under 30,000 clones, around 80% seen once. This sample was taken from a study of graft-versus-host responses after intestinal transplantation. Across the whole study: Transplant recipients had multivisceral, liver-intestinal, or isolated intestinal grafts. Findings of the study overall: Recipient marrow showed GvH clones, some seen first in ileum or blood.

Between the trimmed V and J ends, which lost 6 bases and 1 base, there was a span of 18 bases. Germline-derived CDR1 and CDR2 are MDHEN and SYDVKM. The CDR3 runs 16 residues. Graft tissue was processed to release intraepithelial and lamina propria lymphocytes. The input for sequencing was ileum tissue, taken 98 days after intestinal transplantation. The genes are TRBV28 and TRBJ1-1; a weak D match, TRBD1 (5 bases). This sequence was found in a human patient who received an intestinal transplant, so some T cells may come from the graft donor. The CDR3, as DNA: TGTGCCAGCAGGGGACTAGGGGTTCCTCGGAACACTGAAGCTTTCTTT. This gives the protein CASRGLGVPRNTEAFF.